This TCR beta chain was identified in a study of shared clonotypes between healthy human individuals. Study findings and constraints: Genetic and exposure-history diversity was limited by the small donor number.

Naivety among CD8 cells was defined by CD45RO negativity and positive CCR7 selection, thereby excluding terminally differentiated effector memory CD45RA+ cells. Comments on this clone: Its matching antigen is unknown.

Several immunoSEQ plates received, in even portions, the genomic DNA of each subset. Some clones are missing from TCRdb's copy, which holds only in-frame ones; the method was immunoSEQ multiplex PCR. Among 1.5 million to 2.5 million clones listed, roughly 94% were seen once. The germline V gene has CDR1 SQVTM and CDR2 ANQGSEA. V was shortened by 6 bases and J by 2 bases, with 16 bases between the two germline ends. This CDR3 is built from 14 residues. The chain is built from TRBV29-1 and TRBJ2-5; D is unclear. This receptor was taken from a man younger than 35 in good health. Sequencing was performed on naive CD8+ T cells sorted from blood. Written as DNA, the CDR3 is TGCAGCGTGGACCTCGACGCAGCTCAAGAGACCCAGTACTTC. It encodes CSVDLDAAQETQYF.